This entry is about one TCR beta chain. What it binds is unknown. The source of the sample is a study of vaccination and CD4 T cells after COVID-19. CDR1 is MNHEY and CDR2 is SMNVEV in the germline V gene (reference sequence). The CDR3 spans 15 residues. Trimming at V came to 2 bases and at J to 3 bases, leaving 0 bases not matched to a gene. Study observations and caveats: Convalescent patients saw a median 86.3% of their reactive clones show up only after vaccination. When vaccine-specific clones from convalescent patients were examined, 304 of 307 were spike mono-reactive. Apart from involving relatively few convalescent patients, the work omitted early post-infection timepoints.

With the Oncomine TCR Beta short-read assay, DNA from cultured CD4+ T cells was sequenced. TCRdb re-called the PCR reads through MiXCR, storing one row per CDR3 protein. The repertoire holds about 24,000 distinct CDR3 sequences, with under 50% as singletons. Specified time point: late sampling 161 to 241 days after vaccination in a few convalescent patients. The treatment here: roughly ten-day PBMC culture with coronavirus spike peptide pools or control peptides (ViraFEST assay). The sequences come from CD4+ T cells from blood, cultured in vitro, collected about 7 months after SARS-CoV-2 vaccination. V usage is TRBV27 and J usage is TRBJ2-3; 12 nucleotides match TRBD2. This clonotype originated in a human donor who had recovered from COVID-19. CDR3 residues: CASSLGTSGTDTQYF. CDR3 coding DNA: TGTGCCAGCAGTTTAGGGACTAGCGGGACAGATACGCAGTATTTT.